Below are 20 T cell receptor beta chains sequenced from a single sample in a study of T cell responses to AZD1222 COVID-19 vaccine. Assay: immunoSEQ multiplex PCR; the TCRdb copy retains only in-frame clones and omits some. Of about 85,000 clones listed, approximately 81% are singletons. Here the sequenced sample was peripheral blood, taken 28 days after the second AZD1222 dose. These receptors all come from an adult who received the AZD1222 COVID-19 vaccine.

J is TRBJ1-2 and V is TRBV20-1; D ambiguous. Germline V CDR1 and CDR2: DFQATT, SNEGSKA (reference sequence). Trimming took 3 bases from V and 11 from J, leaving 13 bases between them. The CDR3 extends over 11 amino acids. CDR3 sequence: CSASDLLSYTF. CDR3 nucleotides: TGCAGTGCTAGCGATCTATTGAGTTACACCTTC.

The chain combines TRBV14 with TRBJ2-3; TRBD2 matches at 8 bases. Per germline, CDR1 SGHDN and CDR2 FVKESK. The CDR3 has 13 amino acids. V lost 4 bases to trimming and J lost 8 bases; unmatched junction nucleotides: 5. The chain's CDR3 is CASSLPGRVTQYF. The DNA for the CDR3 is TGTGCCAGCAGCCTTCCCGGGAGGGTTACGCAGTATTTT.

V gene TRBV27 combines with J gene TRBJ1-1; D perhaps matches TRBD1 (6 bases). V was shortened by 4 bases and J by 3 bases, with 15 bases between the two germline ends. The CDR3 has 15 residues. CDR1 and CDR2 from the germline V gene are MNHEY and SMNVEV (reference sequence). CDR3 DNA sequence: TGTGCCAGCAGTTCTAACCCAGGGGCGTACACTGAAGCTTTCTTT. Protein: CASSSNPGAYTEAFF.

The rearrangement uses TRBV7-2 and TRBJ1-3, with a weak D call TRBD1 (5 bases). Germline CDR1 reads SGHTA; CDR2 reads FQGNSA. The V end was cut by 4 bases, the J end by 0 bases, with 10 bases between. CDR3 length: 15 residues. CDR3 bases: TGTGCCAGCAGCTCACAGGCGTTCTCTGGAAACACCATATATTTT. It translates to CASSSQAFSGNTIYF. Drawing the rest from reference TRBV7-2 and TRBJ1-3, the complete variable domain is GAGVSQSPSNKVTEKGKDVELRCDPISGHTALYWYRQSLGQGLEFLIYFQGNSAPDKSGLPSDRFSAERTGGSVSTLTIQRTQQEDSAVYLCASSSQAFSGNTIYFGEGSWLTVV.

The chain couples TRBV5-1 to TRBJ2-7; 11 positions match TRBD1. This CDR3 has 14 residues. J lost 10 bases, V lost 6 bases, and 12 bases had no gene match. CDR1 and CDR2 (germline): SGHRS, YFSETQ. The CDR3 sequence: CASTPRGQGVRQYF. The CDR3 nucleotides read TGCGCCAGCACTCCTAGGGGACAGGGGGTTCGTCAGTACTTC.

The chain links TRBV6-4 to TRBJ1-5; maybe TRBD1 (6 bases). The V gene lost 6 bases and the J gene lost 7 bases, with 13 bases spanning the gap. The CDR3 sequence is 13 residues long. Germline V gives CDR1 MRHNA, CDR2 SNTAGT. The CDR3 spells CASRAHGGQPQHF. CDR3 coding DNA: TGTGCCAGCAGGGCGCACGGGGGCCAGCCCCAGCATTTT.

This clone turned up a few times. The chain is built from TRBV6-2 or TRBV6-3 and TRBJ1-4, with TRBD1 identical over 7 bases. The J segment lost 2 bases and the V segment lost 5 bases, leaving 2 bases of the junction unmatched. The CDR3 is 14 amino acids. Per the germline V gene, CDR1 is MNHEY and CDR2 is SVGEGT. Here the CDR3 reads CASSRRGTNEKLFF. CDR3 nucleotide sequence: TGTGCCAGCAGTCGCAGGGGGACTAATGAAAAACTGTTTTTT.

The rearrangement joins TRBV7-2 to TRBJ2-7; 11 nucleotides match TRBD2. Germline V gene sequence: CDR1 SGHTA, CDR2 FQGNSA. V trimming: 3 bases; J trimming: 3 bases; junction bases outside the gene matches: 7. The CDR3 loop spans 16 amino acids. CDR3 in DNA: TGTGCCAGCAGCTTTCAACTAGCGGGAGCCTTCTACGAGCAGTACTTC. It codes for CASSFQLAGAFYEQYF.

This chain links TRBV12-5 with TRBJ1-1; tentative D call: TRBD1 (5 bases). V was trimmed by 6 bases and J by 5 bases, leaving 22 bases between them. The CDR3 consists of 16 residues. The V gene's germline CDR1 is LGHNT and CDR2 FRNRAP. The CDR3 bases are TGTGCTAGTGGCCTAAAGGCACCCGGGGACGGGACTGAAGCTTTCTTT. This translates into CASGLKAPGDGTEAFF. Based on the CDR3 plus reference TRBV12-5 and TRBJ1-1, the full variable domain is DARVTQTPRHKVTEMGQEVTMRCQPILGHNTVFWYRQTMMQGLELLAYFRNRAPLDDSGMPKDRFSAEMPDATLATLKIQPSEPRDSAVYFCASGLKAPGDGTEAFFGQGTRLTVV.

The rearrangement uses TRBV29-1 and TRBJ1-2; 10 nucleotides align to TRBD1. In germline, CDR1 is SQVTM, CDR2 ANQGSEA. The CDR3 runs 12 residues. The ends lost 5 bases at V and 8 bases at J; junction bases unmatched: 5. The CDR3 protein is CSVMTGGEGYTF. The CDR3 DNA is TGCAGCGTTATGACAGGGGGCGAGGGCTACACCTTC.

CDR3 in amino acids: CASSLAPGLGQETQYF. CDR3 sequence (DNA): TGTGCCAGCAGCTTAGCGCCCGGGCTGGGCCAAGAGACCCAGTACTTC. This rearrangement joins TRBV7-9 to TRBJ2-5, with D unresolved. Germline values: CDR1 SEHNR, CDR2 FQNEAQ (reference sequence). The length of the CDR3 is 16 residues. V was clipped by 0 bases and J by 1 base, with 12 bases between them.

The V call is TRBV4-1, the J call TRBJ1-4; possible D gene TRBD1, 5 bases. Trimming removed 0 bases from V and 4 bases from J, with 9 bases in between. The germline V gene has CDR1 MGHRA and CDR2 YSYEKL. This CDR3 has 15 residues. The CDR3, as DNA: TGCGCCAGCAGCCAAGACACAGGCCTTAATGAAAAACTGTTTTTT. As protein: CASSQDTGLNEKLFF.

This chain uses TRBV7-9 with TRBJ1-1, with D possibly being TRBD1 (5 bases). Between the trimmed V and J ends, which lost 6 bases and 5 bases, there was a span of 13 bases. The germline gives CDR1 SEHNR, CDR2 FQNEAQ (reference sequence). The CDR3 is 13 amino acids. The CDR3 here is CASRGGVGTEAFF. CDR3 sequence (DNA): TGTGCCAGCAGGGGAGGGGTTGGGACTGAAGCTTTCTTT. The full variable domain, rest sourced from reference TRBV7-9 and TRBJ1-1, is DTGVSQNPRHKITKRGQNVTFRCDPISEHNRLYWYRQTLGQGPEFLTYFQNEAQLEKSRLLSDRFSAERPKGSFSTLEIQRTEQGDSAMYLCASRGGVGTEAFFGQGTRLTVV.

This clone was counted only a few times. CDR3 DNA sequence: TGTGCCAGCAGCAAATGGACTAGCGCTTCCTACGAGCAGTACTTC. Residues: CASSKWTSASYEQYF. The J gene is TRBJ2-7, the V gene TRBV6-5, with 9 bases identical to TRBD2. The V segment lost 6 bases and the J segment 1 base; nucleotides outside the gene matches: 7. Germline V gene sequence: CDR1 MNHEY, CDR2 SVGAGI. The CDR3 runs to 15 residues.

The V gene is TRBV12-5, the J gene TRBJ2-5; D is ambiguous. CDR3 length equals 12 residues. Germline-derived CDR1 and CDR2 are LGHNT and FRNRAP. Trimming took 3 bases from V and 2 from J, leaving 4 bases between them. In DNA, the CDR3 is TGTGCTAGTGGTTTCCAACAAGAGACCCAGTACTTC. This codes for CASGFQQETQYF.

The genes are TRBV6-5 and TRBJ1-1; D ambiguous. This CDR3 has 13 residues. Germline lookup yields CDR1 MNHEY and CDR2 SVGAGI. The germline V and J ends were trimmed by 5 bases and 6 bases, with 13 bases remaining between them. For the CDR3, the DNA is TGTGCCAGCAGTCCCAGCTCCCCGGCTGAAGCTTTCTTT. It specifies CASSPSSPAEAFF.

The V gene is TRBV6-5, the J gene TRBJ2-7, with D possibly TRBD1 on 6 matching bases. The CDR3 spans 13 residues. V was pared by 2 bases and J by 4 bases, with 9 bases between. Germline CDR1 is MNHEY and CDR2 is SVGAGI. The CDR3, as DNA: TGTGCCAGCAGTTACGCGCAGGGGTACGAGCAGTACTTC. Its protein product is CASSYAQGYEQYF.

This sequence joins TRBV29-1 and TRBJ1-2; TRBD1 matches at 8 bases. Germline loops: CDR1 SQVTM, CDR2 ANQGSEA. V was pared by 2 bases and J by 4 bases, with 3 bases of the junction left unmatched. The CDR3 extends over 13 amino acids. The CDR3, as DNA: TGCAGCGTTGAACCCGGGACAGGCTATGGCTACACCTTC. This encodes CSVEPGTGYGYTF.

DNA of the CDR3: TGTGCCAGCAGCCAAGATCCATCCAGTATCAGCGGGGTTCAGTACTTC. It translates to CASSQDPSSISGVQYF. The chain recombines TRBV4-2 with TRBJ2-4, with 7 positions matching TRBD2. The CDR3 contains 16 residues. CDR1 LGHNA and CDR2 YNFKEQ come from the germline V gene. Unmatched junction bases numbered 13, after V lost 0 bases and J lost 11 bases.

V usage is TRBV24-1 and J usage is TRBJ2-2; D tentatively fits TRBD1 or TRBD2 (5 bases each). Germline V gene lookup returns CDR1 KGHDR and CDR2 SFDVKD. The CDR3 is 17 residues long. Trimming took off 5 bases at V and 1 base at J, with 16 bases between the two ends. The CDR3 DNA sequence: TGTGCCACCAGTGCAAGGCCGGGACGGAGGAACACCGGGGAGCTGTTTTTT. This codes for CATSARPGRRNTGELFF.